This is a list of T cell receptor beta chains from one sample in a study of T cells after yellow fever vaccination. TCRdb analysed the 5' RACE reads with MiXCR anew, one entry per CDR3 protein. The sample records 46,000 or so distinct CDR3 sequences, 5% to 7% being singletons. This specimen consisted of PBMCs, either bulk or a sorted T-cell subset (CD4+, CD8+, memory, or dextramer-sorted; not recorded which), obtained 45 days after the yellow fever booster vaccination. The receptors come from a man aged 30 to 45 who received the YFV17D yellow fever vaccine. The CDR3 runs from the conserved cysteine through the conserved F or W. Fields, in order: J gene, V gene, D gene, clone size, CDR3 length, CDR3 protein, CDR3 DNA. D genes are given only for firm matches. Some rows have no size entry. The others give once, few or many, or a class for an expanded clone.

TRBJ2-1,TRBV5-4,.,.,15,CASSLEPGGDNEQFF,TGTGCCAGCAGCTTGGAACCAGGCGGCGACAATGAGCAGTTCTTC
TRBJ2-1,TRBV29-1,.,many,13,CSVAAGAYNEQFF,TGCAGCGTTGCGGCGGGGGCTTACAATGAGCAGTTCTTC
TRBJ2-1,TRBV23-1,.,.,10,CAELRYEQFF,TGCGCCGAGCTCCGTTATGAGCAGTTCTTC
TRBJ2-7,TRBV20-1,TRBD1,.,14,CSARLATGYREQYF,TGCAGTGCTCGGCTTGCGACAGGGTACCGGGAGCAGTACTTC
TRBJ1-1,TRBV7-2,.,medium-sized,14,CASSLGLPPNEAFF,TGTGCCAGCAGCTTAGGGCTTCCACCCAACGAAGCTTTCTTT
TRBJ1-3,TRBV27,.,many,16,CASSPRTPYSGNTIYF,TGTGCCAGCAGTCCACGGACCCCCTACTCTGGAAACACCATATATTTT
TRBJ2-7,TRBV11-2,TRBD2,.,18,CASSSVLGTSGRAYEQYF,TGTGCCAGCAGCTCCGTTCTAGGGACTAGCGGGAGGGCCTACGAGCAGTACTTC
TRBJ1-1,TRBV7-2,.,many,12,CASSYGPTEAFF,TGTGCCAGCAGCTACGGACCGACTGAAGCTTTCTTT
TRBJ2-1,TRBV6-5,.,.,15,CASSYDPGGYNEQFF,TGTGCCAGCAGTTACGATCCCGGGGGTTACAATGAGCAGTTCTTC
TRBJ1-2,TRBV20-1,.,many,14,CSASLGSANYGYTF,TGCAGTGCTTCCTTAGGGTCAGCTAACTATGGCTACACCTTC
TRBJ1-6,TRBV5-1,TRBD1,few,15,CASRTGANYNSPLHF,TGCGCCAGCAGGACAGGGGCGAATTATAATTCACCCCTCCACTTT
TRBJ2-5,TRBV7-2,.,many,12,CASSLRPETQYF,TGTGCCAGCAGCTTACGGCCCGAGACCCAGTACTTC
TRBJ2-7,TRBV20-1,TRBD2,many,15,CSARDRASGMDEQYF,TGCAGTGCTAGAGATAGAGCTAGCGGGATGGACGAGCAGTACTTC
TRBJ2-1,TRBV5-1,TRBD1,.,12,CASSGQGYEQFF,TGCGCCAGCTCCGGACAGGGCTATGAGCAGTTCTTC
TRBJ1-2,TRBV5-1,.,many,18,CASSARTARLSTNYGYTF,TGCGCCAGCAGCGCACGAACAGCCAGACTTAGCACTAACTATGGCTACACCTTC
TRBJ2-7,TRBV7-2,.,medium-sized,13,CASSLEVQRGQYF,TGTGCCAGCAGCTTAGAGGTACAGAGGGGTCAGTACTTC
TRBJ2-2,TRBV11-2,.,many,14,CASTLRPADGELFF,TGTGCCAGCACCCTCCGCCCAGCAGACGGGGAGCTGTTTTTT
TRBJ1-2,TRBV7-2,.,few,12,CASSTRSYGYTF,TGTGCCAGCAGCACCCGATCCTATGGCTACACCTTC
TRBJ2-2,TRBV7-3,.,many,15,CASSLMGHRTGELFF,TGTGCCAGCAGCTTAATGGGACACCGCACCGGGGAGCTGTTTTTT
TRBJ2-2,TRBV20-1,TRBD2,many,15,CSARETSGSTGELFF,TGCAGTGCTAGAGAGACTAGCGGGAGTACCGGGGAGCTGTTTTTT
TRBJ2-1,TRBV27,TRBD1,few,15,CASSFGQGKYNEQFF,TGTGCCAGCAGTTTCGGACAGGGGAAATACAATGAGCAGTTCTTC
TRBJ2-2,TRBV27,TRBD1,many,15,CASRTGTVDTGELFF,TGTGCCAGCAGAACCGGGACAGTGGACACCGGGGAGCTGTTTTTT
TRBJ1-2,TRBV20-1,.,many,13,CGFHGRANYGYTF,TGCGGCTTCCACGGCAGAGCAAACTATGGCTACACCTTC
TRBJ2-1,TRBV6-6,.,many,12,CASSYTGDVQFF,TGTGCCAGCAGTTATACGGGGGACGTGCAGTTCTTC
TRBJ2-1,TRBV20-1,TRBD2,many,15,CSAGLGSGTYNEQFF,TGCAGTGCTGGCCTGGGGAGCGGGACCTACAATGAGCAGTTCTTC
TRBJ2-7,TRBV7-9,.,many,14,CASSFQELRNEQYF,TGTGCCAGCAGCTTCCAGGAACTCAGGAACGAGCAGTACTTC
TRBJ2-2,TRBV21-1,.,few,15,CASSKTDGGAGELFF,TGTGCCAGCAGCAAAACCGATGGAGGTGCCGGGGAGCTGTTTTTT
TRBJ2-7,TRBV21-1,.,.,16,CASSKTEREGGDEQYF,TGTGCCAGCAGCAAAACCGAGCGGGAGGGCGGTGACGAGCAGTACTTC
TRBJ2-5,TRBV7-6,TRBD1,many,14,CASSSKGAQETQYF,TGTGCCAGCAGCTCCAAGGGGGCCCAAGAGACCCAGTACTTC
TRBJ2-6,TRBV19,.,many,14,CATKTRSGANVLTF,TGTGCCACGAAAACCCGCTCTGGGGCCAACGTCCTGACTTTC
TRBJ2-3,TRBV20-1,TRBD1,.,16,CSASPQWTGATDTQYF,TGCAGTGCTAGCCCCCAATGGACAGGGGCAACAGATACGCAGTATTTT
TRBJ1-2,TRBV7-9,TRBD1,few,13,CASSLQQGYGYTF,TGTGCCAGCAGTTTACAACAGGGGTATGGCTACACCTTC
TRBJ2-1,TRBV15,.,.,17,CATSRDPLRRLYNEQFF,TGTGCCACCAGCAGAGATCCGCTCCGGCGCCTGTACAATGAGCAGTTCTTC
TRBJ2-4,TRBV10-3,.,many,16,CAISDSQGLAKNIQYF,TGTGCCATCAGCGACAGTCAGGGTCTAGCCAAAAACATTCAGTACTTC
TRBJ2-5,TRBV5-6,.,many,15,CASRPPGRGRETQYF,TGTGCCAGCAGACCCCCCGGGAGAGGGAGAGAGACCCAGTACTTC
TRBJ2-3,TRBV12-3/TRBV12-4,.,many,12,CASSPGADTQYF,TGTGCCAGCAGTCCGGGGGCAGATACGCAGTATTTT
TRBJ2-3,TRBV24-1,.,many,17,CATSDFGQRRGTDTQYF,TGTGCCACCAGTGATTTTGGCCAGCGGAGGGGCACAGATACGCAGTATTTT
TRBJ2-2,TRBV11-2,.,many,11,CASTITGELFF,TGTGCCAGCACCATCACCGGGGAGCTGTTTTTT
TRBJ2-2,TRBV2,.,many,13,CASTTDSTGELFF,TGTGCCAGCACTACGGACTCCACCGGGGAGCTGTTTTTT
TRBJ2-1,TRBV7-9,TRBD1,many,14,CASSLTQGENEQFF,TGTGCCAGCAGCTTAACACAGGGGGAGAATGAGCAGTTCTTC
TRBJ1-1,TRBV29-1,.,medium-sized,14,CSVVTGIGTTEAFF,TGCAGCGTTGTAACAGGGATCGGAACCACTGAAGCTTTCTTT
TRBJ2-1,TRBV20-1,TRBD2,.,17,CCASLLAGAGSYNEQFF,TGCTGTGCTAGTCTTCTAGCGGGAGCTGGTTCCTACAATGAGCAGTTCTTC
TRBJ1-1,TRBV6-5,.,many,12,CAALGRYTEAFF,TGTGCCGCCCTGGGGAGGTACACTGAAGCTTTCTTT
TRBJ1-4,TRBV5-4,.,few,15,CASSQDSSTNEKLFF,TGTGCCAGCAGCCAAGACAGTTCAACTAATGAAAAACTGTTTTTT
TRBJ1-2,TRBV20-1,TRBD1,few,12,CSASENRGGYTF,TGCAGTGCTAGTGAGAACAGGGGAGGCTACACCTTC
TRBJ1-1,TRBV6-1,.,.,13,CASSPRPNTEAFF,TGTGCCAGCAGTCCCCGGCCGAACACTGAAGCTTTCTTT
TRBJ2-1,TRBV29-1,.,many,11,CSVGTYNEQFF,TGCAGCGTTGGGACCTACAATGAGCAGTTCTTC
TRBJ2-2,TRBV2,.,many,14,CASNFGSDTGELFF,TGTGCCAGCAATTTCGGCTCGGACACCGGGGAGCTGTTTTTT
TRBJ2-7,TRBV5-5,TRBD2,many,15,CASSLVGTRTYEQYF,TGTGCCAGCAGCTTGGTTGGGACTAGGACGTACGAGCAGTACTTC
TRBJ1-1,TRBV12-3/TRBV12-4,.,.,15,CASSLRGNLNTEAFF,TGTGCCAGCAGTTTACGGGGGAACCTGAACACTGAAGCTTTCTTT
TRBJ2-3,TRBV6-5,.,many,15,CASSSTGTSTDTQYF,TGTGCCAGCAGTTCAACAGGGACTAGCACAGATACGCAGTATTTT